This T cell receptor beta chain was sequenced in a study of human thymus T cells. Resections from corrective heart surgery supplied the thymus tissue. Donor material was obtained from healthy Finnish infants undergoing corrective surgery for congenital heart defects. Trimming pared 6 bases from V and 3 bases from J, leaving 14 bases between. The CDR3 runs to 14 residues. Germline loops: CDR1 SNHLY, CDR2 FYNNEI. The method was immunoSEQ multiplex PCR; TCRdb's version includes in-frame clones alone and lacks a portion of them. The sample shows some 130,000 clones, around 94% of them seen only once. Material: thymus tissue. This chain uses TRBV2 with TRBJ2-5; the D gene is possibly TRBD1 (6 bases). The TCR sequence derives from a boy less than two years old with a congenital heart defect but otherwise immunologically healthy. The CDR3: CASRFEGVKETQYF. The DNA for the CDR3 is TGTGCCAGCAGGTTTGAGGGGGTTAAAGAGACCCAGTACTTC.